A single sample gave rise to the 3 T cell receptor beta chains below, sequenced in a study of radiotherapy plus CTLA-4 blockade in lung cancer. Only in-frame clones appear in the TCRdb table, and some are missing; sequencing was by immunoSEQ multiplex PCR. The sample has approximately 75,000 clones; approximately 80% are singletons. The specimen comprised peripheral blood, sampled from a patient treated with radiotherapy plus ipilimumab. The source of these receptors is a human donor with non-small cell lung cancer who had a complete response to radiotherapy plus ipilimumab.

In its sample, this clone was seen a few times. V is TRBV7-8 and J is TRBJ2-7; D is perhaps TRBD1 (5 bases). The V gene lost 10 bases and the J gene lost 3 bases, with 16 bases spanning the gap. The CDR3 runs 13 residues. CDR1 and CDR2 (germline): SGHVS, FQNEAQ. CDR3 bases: TGTGCCACCGCTCCGTGGACAAACTACGAGCAGTACGTC. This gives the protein CATAPWTNYEQYV.

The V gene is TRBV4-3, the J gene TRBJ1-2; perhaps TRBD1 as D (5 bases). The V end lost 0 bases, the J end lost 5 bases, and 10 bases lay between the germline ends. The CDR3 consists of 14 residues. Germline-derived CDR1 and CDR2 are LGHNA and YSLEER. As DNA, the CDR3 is TGCGCCAGCAGCCAAGAACCAGGGAAGTATGGCTACACCTTC. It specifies CASSQEPGKYGYTF.

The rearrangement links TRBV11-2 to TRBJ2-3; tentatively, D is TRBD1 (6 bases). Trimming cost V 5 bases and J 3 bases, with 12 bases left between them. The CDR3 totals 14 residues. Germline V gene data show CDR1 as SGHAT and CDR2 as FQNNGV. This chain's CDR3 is CASSPQGRTDTQYF. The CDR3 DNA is TGTGCCAGCAGCCCCCAGGGGCGGACAGATACGCAGTATTTT.